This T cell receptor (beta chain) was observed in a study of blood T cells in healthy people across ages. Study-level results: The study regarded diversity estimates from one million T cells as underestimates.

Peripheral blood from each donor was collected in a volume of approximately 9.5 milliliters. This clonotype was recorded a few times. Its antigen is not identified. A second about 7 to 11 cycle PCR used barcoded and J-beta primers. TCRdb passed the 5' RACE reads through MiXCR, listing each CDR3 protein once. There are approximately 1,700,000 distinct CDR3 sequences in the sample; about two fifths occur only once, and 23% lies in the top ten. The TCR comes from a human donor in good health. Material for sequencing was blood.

In DNA, the CDR3 is TGTGCCAGCAGTTTCCCTAGCGGGGGGGCTGAGACCCAGTACTTC. This translates into CASSFPSGGAETQYF. V usage is TRBV28 and J usage is TRBJ2-5; 12 nucleotides agree with TRBD2. The CDR3 sequence is 15 residues long. CDR1 and CDR2 (germline): MDHEN, SYDVKM. V was pared by 3 bases and J by 5 bases, with 4 bases of the junction left unmatched.